This T cell receptor (beta chain) was identified in a study of blood T cell repertoires in COVID-19. Trimming took 7 bases from V and 1 from J; bases not matched to a gene: 4. CDR3 length: 14 residues. Per the germline V gene, CDR1 is SEHNR and CDR2 is FQNEAQ (reference sequence). Only in-frame clones appear in the TCRdb table, and some are missing; sequencing was by immunoSEQ multiplex PCR. The table includes over 150,000 clones, about 88% detected once. V and J are TRBV7-9 and TRBJ2-3; 8 bases are a match to TRBD2. Sequencing input: PBMCs or T cells enriched from blood (not recorded which). The TCR sequence derives from a woman under 40 who had recovered from COVID-19. For the CDR3, the DNA is TGTGCCAGCACCACGACTAGCGGCACAGATACGCAGTATTTT. Protein product: CASTTTSGTDTQYF.